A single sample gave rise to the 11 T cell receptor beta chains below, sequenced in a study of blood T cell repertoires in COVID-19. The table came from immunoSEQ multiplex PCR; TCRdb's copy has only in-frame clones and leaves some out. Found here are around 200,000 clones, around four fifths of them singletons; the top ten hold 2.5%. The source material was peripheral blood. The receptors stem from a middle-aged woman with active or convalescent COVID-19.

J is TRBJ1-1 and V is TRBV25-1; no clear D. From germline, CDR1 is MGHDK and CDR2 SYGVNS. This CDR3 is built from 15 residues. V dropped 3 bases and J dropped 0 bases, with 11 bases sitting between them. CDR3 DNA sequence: TGTGCCAGCAGTGACGGGTACCGCCTGAACACTGAAGCTTTCTTT. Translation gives CASSDGYRLNTEAFF.

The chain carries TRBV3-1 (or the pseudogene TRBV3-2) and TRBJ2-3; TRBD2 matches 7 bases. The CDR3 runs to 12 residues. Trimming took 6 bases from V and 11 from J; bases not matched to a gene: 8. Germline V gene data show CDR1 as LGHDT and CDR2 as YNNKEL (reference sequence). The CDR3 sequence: CASSVASGMQYF. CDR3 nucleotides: TGTGCCAGCAGTGTGGCTAGCGGAATGCAGTATTTT.

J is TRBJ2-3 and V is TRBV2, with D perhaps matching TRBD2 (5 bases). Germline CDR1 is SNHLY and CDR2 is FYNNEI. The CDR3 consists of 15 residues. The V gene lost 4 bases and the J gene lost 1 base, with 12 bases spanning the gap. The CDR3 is CASSGWAGGTDTQYF. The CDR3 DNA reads TGTGCCAGCAGTGGCTGGGCCGGGGGCACAGATACGCAGTATTTT.

Written as DNA, the CDR3 is TGTGCCAGCAGCTTAATCGGGACAGGTCATCAGCCCCAGCATTTT. It codes for CASSLIGTGHQPQHF. This sequence joins TRBV7-3 and TRBJ1-5, with 8 bases aligning to TRBD1. CDR3 length equals 15 residues. Per the germline V gene, CDR1 is SGHTA and CDR2 is FQGTGA. J was trimmed by 5 bases and V by 1 base; bases with no gene match: 4.

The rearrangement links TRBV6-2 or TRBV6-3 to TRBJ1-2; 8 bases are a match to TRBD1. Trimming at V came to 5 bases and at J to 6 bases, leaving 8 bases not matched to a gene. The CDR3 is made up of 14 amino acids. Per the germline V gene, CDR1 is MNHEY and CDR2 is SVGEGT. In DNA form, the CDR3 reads TGTGCCAGCAGTGCCTCCCGGACAGGGAATGGCTACACCTTC. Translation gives CASSASRTGNGYTF.

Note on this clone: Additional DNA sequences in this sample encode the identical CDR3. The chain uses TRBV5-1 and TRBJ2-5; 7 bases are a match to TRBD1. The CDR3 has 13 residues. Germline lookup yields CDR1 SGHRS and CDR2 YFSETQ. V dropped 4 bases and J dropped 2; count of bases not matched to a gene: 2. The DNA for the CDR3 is TGCGCCAGCAGCCCGGGACAGCAAGAGACCCAGTACTTC. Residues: CASSPGQQETQYF. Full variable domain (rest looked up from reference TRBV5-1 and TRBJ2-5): KAGVTQTPRYLIKTRGQQVTLSCSPISGHRSVSWYQQTPGQGLQFLFEYFSETQRNKGNFPGRFSGRQFSNSRSEMNVSTLELGDSALYLCASSPGQQETQYFGPGTRLLVL.

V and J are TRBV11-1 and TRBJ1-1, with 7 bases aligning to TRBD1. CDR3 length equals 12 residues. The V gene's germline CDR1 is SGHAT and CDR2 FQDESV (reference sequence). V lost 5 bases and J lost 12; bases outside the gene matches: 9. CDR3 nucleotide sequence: TGTGCCAGCAGCCCTGACAGGGATAGAACTTTCTTT. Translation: CASSPDRDRTFF.

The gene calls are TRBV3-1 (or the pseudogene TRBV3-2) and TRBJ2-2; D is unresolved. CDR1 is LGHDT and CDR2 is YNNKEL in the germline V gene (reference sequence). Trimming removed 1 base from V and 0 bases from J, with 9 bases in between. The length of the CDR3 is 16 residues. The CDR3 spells CASSQVVAANTGELFF. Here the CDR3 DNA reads TGTGCCAGCAGCCAAGTAGTAGCAGCGAACACCGGGGAGCTGTTTTTT.

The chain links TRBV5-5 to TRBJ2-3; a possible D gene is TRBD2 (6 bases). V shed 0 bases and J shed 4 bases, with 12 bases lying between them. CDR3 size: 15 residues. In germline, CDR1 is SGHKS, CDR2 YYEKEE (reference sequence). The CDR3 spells CASSLVEGSADTQYF. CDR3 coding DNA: TGTGCCAGCAGCTTGGTGGAGGGATCGGCAGATACGCAGTATTTT.

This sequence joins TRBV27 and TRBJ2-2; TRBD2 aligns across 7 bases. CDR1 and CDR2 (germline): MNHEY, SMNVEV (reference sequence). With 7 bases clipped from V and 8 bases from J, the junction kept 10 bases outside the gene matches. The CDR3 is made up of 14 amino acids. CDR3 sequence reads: CASTRTRGWGELFF. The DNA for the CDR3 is TGTGCCAGCACCCGGACTAGGGGTTGGGGGGAGCTGTTTTTT.

CDR3 loop: CASSSQGFGANVLTF. The CDR3 coding sequence is TGCGCCAGCAGCTCCCAGGGGTTTGGGGCCAACGTCCTGACTTTC. This chain joins TRBV5-1 and TRBJ2-6, with D perhaps matching TRBD1 (6 bases). The CDR3 covers 15 residues. Germline assignment: CDR1 SGHRS and CDR2 YFSETQ. Deletions cut 3 bases from V and 3 bases from J, with 10 bases between. The variable domain in full, completed from reference TRBV5-1 and TRBJ2-6, reads KAGVTQTPRYLIKTRGQQVTLSCSPISGHRSVSWYQQTPGQGLQFLFEYFSETQRNKGNFPGRFSGRQFSNSRSEMNVSTLELGDSALYLCASSSQGFGANVLTFGAGSRLTVL.